This TCR beta chain is from a study of breast tumors, draining lymph nodes, adjacent tissues. Axillary draining lymph nodes of breast cancer patients supplied the node samples. From the multiplex PCR reads, TCRdb called clonotypes with MiXCR, one entry per CDR3 protein. Among around 150,000 distinct CDR3 sequences listed, under 25% were seen once. Remarks on this clonotype: A much larger clone differs by one base, so this may be a read error.

The germline gives CDR1 LNHNV, CDR2 YYDKDF (reference sequence). The CDR3 covers 13 residues. Trimming shortened V by 1 base and J by 5 bases, and 5 bases separated the two germline ends. The sequence was obtained from a female donor with breast cancer. Some clones in this sample may be carry-over from other donors' samples. The material sequenced was axillary lymph node tissue. The chain is built from TRBV15 and TRBJ1-4; D ambiguous. The CDR3 coding sequence is TGTGCCACCAGCAGAGCCGGAAATGAAAAACTGTTTTTT. Protein product: CATSRAGNEKLFF.